The clone carrying this T cell receptor beta chain has at least ten counts. Time point noted: newly diagnosed GD, antithyroid drugs for less than 3 months. Construction of the TCR library relied on RNA isolated from PBMCs. This entry is derived from a study of regulatory T cells in long-lasting Graves disease. The CDR3 extends over 15 amino acids. Per germline, CDR1 SQVTM and CDR2 ANQGSEA. The germline V and J ends were trimmed by 6 bases and 0 bases, with 16 bases remaining between them. Arm-PCR of CDR3 regions and iRepertoire HTBI primers were used to build TCR beta libraries. Each CDR3 protein is one row after TCRdb ran MiXCR on the multiplex PCR reads. The sample holds about 330,000 distinct CDR3 sequences, roughly 17% seen once. The sample was also reused in another study, on T cells in Graves' hyperthyroidism and ophthalmopathy. Turning to that study: Diagnoses used clinical symptoms, serum thyroxine and TRAb, thyroid ultrasound and orbital computed tomography.

This chain uses TRBV29-1 with TRBJ2-3, with D possibly matching TRBD1 (5 bases). The sample here was peripheral blood mononuclear cells (PBMCs), taken at new diagnosis, from a patient treated with antithyroid drugs. The clonotype was recovered from a woman aged 18-29 years with Graves disease. In DNA form, the CDR3 reads TGCAGCGTGCCCCCGGGCGACAGAAGCACAGATACGCAGTATTTT. It translates to CSVPPGDRSTDTQYF.